This T cell receptor beta chain comes out of a study of post-analysis software for immune sequencing data. Background on the study: Patients with relapsing-remitting, secondary progressive and progressive-relapsing multiple sclerosis courses were all represented.

Carried by the TCR beta cDNA libraries were unique molecular identifiers. TCRdb ran MiXCR on the PCR reads and lists one entry per CDR3 protein. The data hold about half a million distinct CDR3 sequences, with roughly 46% observed a single time. Trimming took 7 bases from V and 0 from J, leaving 15 bases between them. Germline lookup yields CDR1 SQVTM and CDR2 ANQGSEA. This CDR3 spans 14 amino acids. Broader study findings: Pronounced co-clustering by F measure was evident among identically batched samples. Patients used roughly five TRBV segments, including TRBV5-6, TRBV5-1 and TRBV20-1, more often than controls. Multiple sclerosis was associated with a significant reduction in normalized Chao1 diversity relative to controls.

Worth noting for this clonotype: What it recognizes is unknown.

The receptor's source is a girl between 5 and 17 years old with multiple sclerosis. V usage is TRBV29-1 and J usage is TRBJ1-1; D is unclear. Sequenced sample: blood. Written as DNA, the CDR3 is TGCAGCGCCGTTATCGACCTTTTGAACACTGAAGCTTTCTTT. Protein sequence: CSAVIDLLNTEAFF.